Presented here are 7 T cell receptor beta chains from one specimen sequenced in a study of T cell changes during pregnancy in multiple sclerosis. Method: immunoSEQ multiplex PCR; TCRdb's copy keeps in-frame clones and lacks some. The sample has 50,000 to 65,000 clones; approximately 94% are singletons. The specimen comprised CD8+ T cells from peripheral blood mononuclear cells, sampled in the second trimester of pregnancy. The source is a female donor with multiple sclerosis, enrolled in a pregnancy study.

The rearrangement links TRBV7-6 to TRBJ2-5, with D unresolved. CDR3 length: 14 residues. Germline V gene sequence: CDR1 SGHVS, CDR2 FNYEAQ. Deletions cut 5 bases from V and 5 bases from J, with 15 bases between. In nucleotides, the CDR3 is TGTGCCAGCAGCCCCGAGCTAGAACGGGAGACCCAGTACTTC. Amino acids: CASSPELERETQYF.

V usage is TRBV2 and J usage is TRBJ2-1; D gene ambiguous. Germline V gene lookup returns CDR1 SNHLY and CDR2 FYNNEI. Trimming took 1 base from V and 6 from J, leaving 10 bases between them. This CDR3 region has 14 residues. The CDR3 region has the DNA TGTGCCAGCAGTGAAGGGCAGGAAGTCAATGAGCAGTTCTTC. It specifies CASSEGQEVNEQFF. The full variable domain, with the rest looked up from reference TRBV2 and TRBJ2-1, is EPEVTQTPSHQVTQMGQEVILRCVPISNHLYFYWYRQILGQKVEFLVSFYNNEISEKSEIFDDQFSVERPDGSNFTLKIRSTKLEDSAMYFCASSEGQEVNEQFFGPGTRLTVL.

This chain connects TRBV25-1 to TRBJ1-1; 12 nucleotides match TRBD1. After removal of 5 bases from V and 4 bases from J, the junction contained 8 bases not matched to a gene. This CDR3 has 16 amino acids. CDR1 and CDR2 from the germline V gene are MGHDK and SYGVNS. CDR3 in DNA: TGTGCCAGCAGTCCGGGACAGGGGGCGCGTGGCACTGAAGCTTTCTTT. This sequence encodes CASSPGQGARGTEAFF.

CDR3: CASRSTYGQGGWGGELFF. CDR3 DNA: TGTGCCAGCAGGTCAACCTATGGACAGGGGGGCTGGGGGGGGGAGCTGTTTTTT. The V and J genes are TRBV27 and TRBJ2-2, with TRBD1 matching 10 bases. This CDR3 is built from 18 residues. V gave up 6 bases and J gave up 8 bases; unmatched junction bases: 18. Germline V lookup: CDR1 MNHEY, CDR2 SMNVEV (reference sequence).

A single count supports this clone. The rearrangement uses TRBV6-1 and TRBJ2-7; 12 bases align to TRBD1. Germline CDR1 MNHNS, CDR2 SASEGT. The CDR3 sequence is 15 residues long. The V segment lost 6 bases and the J segment 2 bases; nucleotides outside the gene matches: 5. The CDR3 loop reads CASRAGTGGPYEQYF. The CDR3 nucleotides are TGTGCCAGCAGGGCCGGGACAGGGGGCCCCTACGAGCAGTACTTC.

The chain recombines TRBV30 with TRBJ1-2; D is possibly TRBD1 (5 bases). There are 13 residues in the CDR3. Per the germline V gene, CDR1 is GTSNPN and CDR2 is SVGIG (reference sequence). The germline V and J ends were trimmed by 4 bases and 5 bases, with 14 bases remaining between them. The CDR3 loop is CAWIGGTGYGYTF. The CDR3 DNA follows: TGTGCCTGGATCGGCGGGACGGGATATGGCTACACCTTC.

This chain connects TRBV7-9 to TRBJ2-5; no clear D. The V end was cut by 7 bases, the J end by 2 bases, with 8 bases between. Per the germline V gene, CDR1 is SEHNR and CDR2 is FQNEAQ (reference sequence). This CDR3 is 12 amino acids long. CDR3 region: CASINGQETQYF. The CDR3 region has the DNA TGTGCCAGCATTAACGGTCAAGAGACCCAGTACTTC.